The T cell receptor beta chain under discussion was sequenced for a study of T cells in Graves' hyperthyroidism and ophthalmopathy (dated by TCRdb to between 2019 and 2020). Study-level background: Peripheral blood was sampled at the time of initial diagnosis, prior to any treatment. To identify distinguishing TCR V-J signatures, a discovery cohort of 90 to 100 patients was used, comprising roughly 45 with Graves' ophthalmopathy and around 57 with stable Graves' hyperthyroidism. An independent validation cohort of around 20 hyperthyroidism patients and approximately 16 patients who later progressed to ophthalmopathy tested prospective prediction of ophthalmopathy. The roughly 100 discovery patients were randomly divided into training and test sets at a 7:3 ratio. Thyroid tissue and blood T-cell repertoires from about six Graves' hyperthyroidism patients were also compared in the study. Following sampling, methimazole starting at 30 mg daily was given to hyperthyroidism patients, and high-dose intravenous methylprednisolone was given to ophthalmopathy patients. The paper reports TCR Vbeta CDR3 sequencing of more than 120 peripheral blood samples: 43 ophthalmopathy, approximately 74 hyperthyroidism and approximately 17 progressor patients.

What the research found in general, with its limitations: A 13 V-J signature model separated ophthalmopathy from stable hyperthyroidism, with roughly 88% sensitivity and approximately 81% specificity in cross-validation and 80%/75% in testing. In validation, the model predicted progression to ophthalmopathy a median of about 5.9 months before onset, with approximately 70% sensitivity and almost 75% specificity. No statistical method was used to set the sample size in advance, and investigators knew the group allocation. Most expanded thyroid clonotypes (frequency above 0.001) were also detected in blood, suggesting blood repertoires may reflect thyroid immune responses.

Ten or more counts support this clonotype. Its recognized antigen is unknown. Within one base of it there is no much larger clone, and no base qualities were kept. V loses 6 bases at its end and J loses 0 bases; junction bases beyond the gene matches: 4. The germline V gene (reference sequence) supplies CDR1 MNHEY and CDR2 SMNVEV. Including cysteine and phenylalanine, the CDR3 has 14 amino acids. Of all the DNA, just the CDR3 is kept, 42 bases in frame from base 1. TCR beta CDR3 regions were amplified from RNA transcripts. For the first round of RT-PCR on the TCR CDR3, the HTBI primer set was used together with the Qiagen OneStep RT-PCR kit. A second multiplex PCR round built the libraries, followed by size selection and purification. The libraries were sequenced on an Illumina HiSeq2000 using paired-end 100 bp reads. For the original study's pipeline: SOAPnuke was used to process the raw data, removing reads that contained adapters or uncalled bases, had a mean Phred below 15, or lacked an exact match to the constant primer or identifier. COPE v1.2.5 was used to merge high-quality paired reads, and clonotypes were defined as unique nucleotide sequences. MiTCR v1.1 was used to align the clonotypes against IMGT TRBV, TRBD and TRBJ reference segments. The analysis included only V-J combinations with a frequency above 0.0001, which together covered more than 98% of the repertoires. The TCS score was defined as the ratio of F50 (clonal expansion) to E x V (chaos), calculated using BLOSUM62-based TCRdist between CDR3 peptides within each V-J. Welch's t-statistics and random forest reduced roughly 500 V-J features to under 15, which were used in a naive Bayes classifier (R e1071). The public reads were reanalyzed by TCRdb: fastp trimming at Q25, MiXCR alignment, in-frame beta chains only. One record per CDR3 amino acid sequence lists the most common genes and DNA. The V and J calls and clone size come from TCRdb's table, not from the authors' own analysis. The sample table records a few hundred thousand distinct CDR3 sequences; less than 20% of these occur just once. In total, the top ten clones hold around two fifths of the sample.

Moderately to severely active disease, a Clinical Activity Score of at least 3, a NOSPECS grade of at least 4, and a duration under 3 months were present in ophthalmopathy patients. The study excluded patients with uncontrolled infections, other autoimmune diseases, pregnancy or lactation. Diagnoses relied on clinical symptoms, serum thyroxine and TRAb, thyroid ultrasound and orbital computed tomography. PBMCs were separated from roughly 9.6 ml of fresh peripheral blood using Ficoll-Paque density gradient centrifugation. Total RNA was extracted using Trizol reagent, and RNA quality was assessed on an Agilent 2100 Bioanalyzer.

Sequencing was performed on blood. This TCR came from a young man with Graves' ophthalmopathy. This sequence uses TRBV27 and TRBJ1-1, with 7 middle bases fitting TRBD1. CDR3 sequence: CASRSGQMNTEAFF. The nucleotide sequence is given as TGTGCCAGCAGGTCGGGACAGATGAACACTGAAGCTTTCTTT.